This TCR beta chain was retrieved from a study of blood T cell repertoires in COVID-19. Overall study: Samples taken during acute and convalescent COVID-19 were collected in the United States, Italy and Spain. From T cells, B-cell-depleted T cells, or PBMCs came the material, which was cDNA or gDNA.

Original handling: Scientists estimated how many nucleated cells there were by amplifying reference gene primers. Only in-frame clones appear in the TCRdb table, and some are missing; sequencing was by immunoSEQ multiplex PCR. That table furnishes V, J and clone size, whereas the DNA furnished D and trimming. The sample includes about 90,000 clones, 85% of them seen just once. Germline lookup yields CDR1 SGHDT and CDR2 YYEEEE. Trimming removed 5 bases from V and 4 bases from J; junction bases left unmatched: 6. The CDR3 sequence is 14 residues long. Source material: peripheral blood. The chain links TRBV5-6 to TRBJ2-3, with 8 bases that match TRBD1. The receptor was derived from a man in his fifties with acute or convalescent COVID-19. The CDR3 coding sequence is TGTGCCAGCAGAACAGGGGGTGTGTCAGATACGCAGTATTTT. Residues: CASRTGGVSDTQYF.